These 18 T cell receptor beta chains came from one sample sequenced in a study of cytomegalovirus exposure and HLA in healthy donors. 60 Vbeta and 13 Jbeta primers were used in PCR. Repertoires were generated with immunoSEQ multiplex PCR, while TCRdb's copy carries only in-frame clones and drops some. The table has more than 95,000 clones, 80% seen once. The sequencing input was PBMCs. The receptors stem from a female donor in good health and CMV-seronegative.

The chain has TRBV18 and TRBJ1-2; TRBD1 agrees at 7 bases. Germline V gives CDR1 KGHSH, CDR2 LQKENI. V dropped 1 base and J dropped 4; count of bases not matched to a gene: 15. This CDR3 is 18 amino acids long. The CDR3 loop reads CASSPLYRDSYQSYGYTF. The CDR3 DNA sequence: TGTGCCAGCTCACCACTTTACCGGGACAGCTACCAATCCTATGGCTACACCTTC. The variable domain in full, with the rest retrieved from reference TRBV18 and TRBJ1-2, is NAGVMQNPRHLVRRRGQEARLRCSPMKGHSHVYWYRQLPEEGLKFMVYLQKENIIDESGMPKERFSAEFPKEGPSILRIQQVVRGDSAAYFCASSPLYRDSYQSYGYTFGSGTRLTVV.

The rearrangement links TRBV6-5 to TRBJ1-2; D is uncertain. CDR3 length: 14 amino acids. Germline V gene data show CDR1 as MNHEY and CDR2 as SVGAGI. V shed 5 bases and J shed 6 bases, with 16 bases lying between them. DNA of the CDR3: TGTGCCAGCAGTGAAGGGTGGGAGGGCCATGGCTACACCTTC. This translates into CASSEGWEGHGYTF.

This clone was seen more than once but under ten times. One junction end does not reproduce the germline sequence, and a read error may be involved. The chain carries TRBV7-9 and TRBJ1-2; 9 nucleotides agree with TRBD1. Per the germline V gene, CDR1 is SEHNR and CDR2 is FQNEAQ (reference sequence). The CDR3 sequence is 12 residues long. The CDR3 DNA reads TGTTCCAGCAGCCCCACAGGGGGCGGCTACACCTTC. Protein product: CSSSPTGGGYTF. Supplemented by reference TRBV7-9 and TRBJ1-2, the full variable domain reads DTGVSQNPRHKITKRGQNVTFRCDPISEHNRLYWYRQTLGQGPEFLTYFQNEAQLEKSRLLSDRFSAERPKGSFSTLEIQRTEQGDSAMYLCSSSPTGGGYTFGSGTRLTVV.

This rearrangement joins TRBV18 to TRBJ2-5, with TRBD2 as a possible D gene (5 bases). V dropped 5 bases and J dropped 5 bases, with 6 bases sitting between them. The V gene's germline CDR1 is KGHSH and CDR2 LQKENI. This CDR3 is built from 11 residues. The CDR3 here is CASSSGETQYF. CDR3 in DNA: TGTGCCAGCTCATCGGGGGAGACCCAGTACTTC.

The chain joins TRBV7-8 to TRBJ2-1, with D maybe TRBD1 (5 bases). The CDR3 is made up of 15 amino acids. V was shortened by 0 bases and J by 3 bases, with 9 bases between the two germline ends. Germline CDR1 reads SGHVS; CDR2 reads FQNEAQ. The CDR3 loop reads CASSLAPDIYNEQFF. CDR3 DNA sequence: TGTGCCAGCAGCTTAGCGCCGGACATCTACAATGAGCAGTTCTTC.

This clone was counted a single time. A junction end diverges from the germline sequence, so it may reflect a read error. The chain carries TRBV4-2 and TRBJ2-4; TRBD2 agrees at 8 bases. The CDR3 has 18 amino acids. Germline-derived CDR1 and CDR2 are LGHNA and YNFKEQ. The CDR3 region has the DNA TGTGCCAGCAGCCAAGAGGTCGGGACGGGGGGGCCGATGAACAGTCAGTACTTC. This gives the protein CASSQEVGTGGPMNSQYF.

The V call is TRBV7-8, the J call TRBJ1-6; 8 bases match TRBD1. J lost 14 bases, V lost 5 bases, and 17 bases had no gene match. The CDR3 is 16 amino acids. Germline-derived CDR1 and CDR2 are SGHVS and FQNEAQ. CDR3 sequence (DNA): TGTGCCAGCAGCAATATACCCCGGCCAGGGGGCCGTGCCCTCCACTTT. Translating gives CASSNIPRPGGRALHF.

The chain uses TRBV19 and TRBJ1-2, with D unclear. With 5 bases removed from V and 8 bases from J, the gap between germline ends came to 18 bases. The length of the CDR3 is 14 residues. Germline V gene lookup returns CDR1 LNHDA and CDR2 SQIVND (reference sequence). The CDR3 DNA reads TGTGCCAGTAGTCCTTCGGCAGCCGTGAGGGGCTACACCTTC. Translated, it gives CASSPSAAVRGYTF. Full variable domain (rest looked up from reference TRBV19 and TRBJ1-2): DGGITQSPKYLFRKEGQNVTLSCEQNLNHDAMYWYRQDPGQGLRLIYYSQIVNDFQKGDIAEGYSVSREKKESFPLTVTSAQKNPTAFYLCASSPSAAVRGYTFGSGTRLTVV.

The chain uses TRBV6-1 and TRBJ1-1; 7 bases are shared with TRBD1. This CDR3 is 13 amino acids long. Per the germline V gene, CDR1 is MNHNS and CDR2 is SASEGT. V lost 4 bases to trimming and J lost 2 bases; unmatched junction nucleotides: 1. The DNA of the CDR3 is TGTGCCAGCAGTGGACAGGGAAACACTGAAGCTTTCTTT. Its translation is CASSGQGNTEAFF.

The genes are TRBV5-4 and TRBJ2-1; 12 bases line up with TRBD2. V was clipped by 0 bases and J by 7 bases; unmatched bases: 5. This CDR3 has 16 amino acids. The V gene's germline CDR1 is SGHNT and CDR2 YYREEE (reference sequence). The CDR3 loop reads CASSLGGLAGGNEQFF. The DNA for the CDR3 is TGTGCCAGCAGCTTGGGGGGGCTAGCGGGAGGGAATGAGCAGTTCTTC. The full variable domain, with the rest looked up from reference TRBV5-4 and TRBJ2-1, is ETGVTQSPTHLIKTRGQQVTLRCSSQSGHNTVSWYQQALGQGPQFIFQYYREEENGRGNFPPRFSGLQFPNYSSELNVNALELDDSALYLCASSLGGLAGGNEQFFGPGTRLTVL.

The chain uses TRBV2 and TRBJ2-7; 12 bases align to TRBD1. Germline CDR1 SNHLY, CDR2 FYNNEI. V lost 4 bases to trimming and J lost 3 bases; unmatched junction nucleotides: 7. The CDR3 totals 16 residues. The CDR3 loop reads CASSAPRDRGLYEQYF. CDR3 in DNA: TGTGCCAGCAGTGCCCCTCGGGACAGGGGGCTCTACGAGCAGTACTTC.

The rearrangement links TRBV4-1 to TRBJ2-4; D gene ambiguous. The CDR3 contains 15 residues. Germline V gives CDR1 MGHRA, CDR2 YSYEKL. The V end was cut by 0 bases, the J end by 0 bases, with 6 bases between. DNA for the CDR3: TGCGCCAGCAGCCAAGATGCGGTAGCCAAAAACATTCAGTACTTC. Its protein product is CASSQDAVAKNIQYF.

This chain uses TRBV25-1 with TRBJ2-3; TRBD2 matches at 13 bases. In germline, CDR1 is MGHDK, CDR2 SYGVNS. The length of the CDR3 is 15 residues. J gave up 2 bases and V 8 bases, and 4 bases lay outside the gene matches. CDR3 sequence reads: CASWTSGGITDTQYF. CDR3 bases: TGTGCCAGCTGGACTAGCGGGGGAATCACAGATACGCAGTATTTT.

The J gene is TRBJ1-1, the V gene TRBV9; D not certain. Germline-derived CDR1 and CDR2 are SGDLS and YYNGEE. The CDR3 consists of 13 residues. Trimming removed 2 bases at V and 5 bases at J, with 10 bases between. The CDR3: CASSVKRGTEAFF. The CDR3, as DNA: TGTGCCAGCAGCGTCAAGCGTGGGACTGAAGCTTTCTTT.

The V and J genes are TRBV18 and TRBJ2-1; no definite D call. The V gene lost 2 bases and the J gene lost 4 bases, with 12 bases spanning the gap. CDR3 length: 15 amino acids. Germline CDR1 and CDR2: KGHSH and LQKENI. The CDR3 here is CASSPERSPYNEQFF. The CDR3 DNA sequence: TGTGCCAGCTCACCAGAGAGGTCCCCGTACAATGAGCAGTTCTTC.

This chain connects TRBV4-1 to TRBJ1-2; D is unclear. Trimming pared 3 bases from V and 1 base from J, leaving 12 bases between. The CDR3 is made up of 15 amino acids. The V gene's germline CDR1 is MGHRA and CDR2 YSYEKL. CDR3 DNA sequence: TGCGCCAGCAGCCAGGAGAACAACTATAACTATGGCTACACCTTC. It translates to CASSQENNYNYGYTF.

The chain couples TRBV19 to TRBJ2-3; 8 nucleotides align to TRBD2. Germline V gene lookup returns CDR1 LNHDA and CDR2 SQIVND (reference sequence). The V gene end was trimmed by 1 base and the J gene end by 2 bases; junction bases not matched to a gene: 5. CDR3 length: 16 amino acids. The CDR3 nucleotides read TGTGCCAGTAGTATAGGGGCTAGCGGGTCCACAGATACGCAGTATTTT. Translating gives CASSIGASGSTDTQYF. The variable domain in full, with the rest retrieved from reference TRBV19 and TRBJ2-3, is DGGITQSPKYLFRKEGQNVTLSCEQNLNHDAMYWYRQDPGQGLRLIYYSQIVNDFQKGDIAEGYSVSREKKESFPLTVTSAQKNPTAFYLCASSIGASGSTDTQYFGPGTRLTVL.

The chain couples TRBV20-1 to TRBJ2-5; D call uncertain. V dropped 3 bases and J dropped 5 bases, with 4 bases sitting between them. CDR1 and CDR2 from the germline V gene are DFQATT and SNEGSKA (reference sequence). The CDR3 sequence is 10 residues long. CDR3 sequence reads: CSASEETQYF. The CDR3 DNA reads TGCAGTGCTAGCGAGGAGACCCAGTACTTC.